The 6 T cell receptor beta chains given below trace back to one sample, sequenced in a study of T cells expressing NK-cell markers. TCRdb re-called the 5' RACE reads and catalogs CDR3 proteins one per entry, DNA excluded. This sample's clone table lists about 460,000 distinct CDR3 sequences. Sequenced sample: blood T cells: a sorted CD56 or NKG2C T cell subset, CD4+ or CD8+ T cells, or bulk PBMC T cells (not recorded which). The receptors were gathered from a woman in her forties or fifties in good health.

The chain is built from TRBV21-1 and TRBJ2-4; TCRdb outputs TRBD1, but without DNA this stays unchecked. TRBV21-1 is a pseudogene. The CDR3 has 15 residues. The CDR3 spells CASSKGGDRGNIQYF.

The J gene is TRBJ2-7, the V gene TRBV6-2 or TRBV6-3; absent DNA, TCRdb's TRBD2 call cannot be checked. CDR3 length: 13 amino acids. Germline assignment: CDR1 MNHEY and CDR2 SVGEGT. CDR3 protein: CASSYSSWEEQYF.

The V and J genes are TRBV12-3 or TRBV12-4 and TRBJ1-3. CDR3 length: 13 amino acids. The CDR3 spells CASMEDAGNTIYF.

This chain connects TRBV5-6 to TRBJ2-7; TCRdb's D call of TRBD2 is untestable without DNA. Looked up from germline, CDR1 is SGHDT and CDR2 is YYEEEE. The CDR3 length is 20 residues. CDR3 in amino acids: CASSLSGTSYGTTYSHEQYF.

This chain links TRBV10-3 with TRBJ1-2; TCRdb outputs TRBD1, but without DNA this stays unchecked. The CDR3 loop spans 15 amino acids. Germline-derived CDR1 and CDR2 are ENHRY and SYGVKD. The CDR3 sequence is CAISEGTVRNYGYTF.

The rearrangement uses TRBV21-1 and TRBJ1-5; there is no DNA to check the TCRdb D call of TRBD1. TRBV21-1 is labeled a pseudogene. CDR3 length equals 14 residues. The CDR3 reads CASTRTGSNQPQHF.